This T cell receptor beta chain derives from a study of blood T cell repertoires in COVID-19. Background on the study: Samples representing acute and convalescent COVID-19 were sourced from the United States, Italy and Spain.

The CDR3 runs 15 residues. There are a few counts of this clone. The protocol was immunoSEQ multiplex PCR, while the TCRdb copy is restricted to in-frame clones and leaves out a portion. The sample consists of about 230,000 clones, around 83% of them appearing once. The receptor was derived from a man aged 40-49 years with acute or convalescent COVID-19. V usage is TRBV21-1 and J usage is TRBJ2-7; the D call in the table, TRBD2, was not verified against the DNA. TRBV21-1 is a listed pseudogene. Sequencing was carried out using peripheral blood. The CDR3 sequence is CASSKVRGAAYEQYF. The CDR3, as DNA: TGTGCCAGCAGCAAAGTCCGGGGGGCCGCCTACGAGCAGTACTTC.